The 5 T cell receptor beta chains reported below all come from one sample, sequenced in a study of T-cell reconstitution after alpha-beta-depleted transplantation in children. A library of TCRbeta sequences, prepared with unique molecular identifiers, was generated. TCRdb passed the PCR reads through MiXCR, listing each CDR3 protein once. This table holds some 70,000 distinct CDR3 sequences, 4.9% found once. Sequencing was performed on PBMCs, mostly from graft donor cells, taken 180 days after TCRalphabeta/CD19-depleted stem cell transplant. The receptor set was obtained from a boy younger than two who had a stem cell transplant for acute myeloid leukemia, so the T cells may come from the graft donor.

This clonotype has at least ten counts. V is TRBV20-1 and J is TRBJ2-6; D might be TRBD1 (6 bases). The V and J ends lost 5 bases and 0 bases respectively, with 8 bases between them. Germline CDR1 and CDR2: DFQATT and SNEGSKA (reference sequence). This CDR3 region has 14 residues. The CDR3 loop reads CSAYRVSGANVLTF. The CDR3 bases are TGCAGTGCTTACAGGGTCTCTGGGGCCAACGTCCTGACTTTC.

This clonotype occurred many times. V usage is TRBV27 and J usage is TRBJ2-1; possible D gene TRBD1, 5 bases. Germline assignment: CDR1 MNHEY and CDR2 SMNVEV (reference sequence). CDR3 length: 16 residues. Trimming shortened V by 7 bases and J by 6 bases, and 22 bases separated the two germline ends. CDR3 residues: CASNPRQYPLGNEQFF. The CDR3, as DNA: TGTGCCAGCAACCCACGACAGTATCCTTTAGGCAATGAGCAGTTCTTC.

This clonotype showed up many times. This rearrangement joins TRBV5-1 to TRBJ1-1; 9 positions agree with TRBD1. With 4 bases clipped from V and 1 base from J, the junction kept 5 bases outside the gene matches. Germline CDR1 and CDR2: SGHRS and YFSETQ. The CDR3 covers 15 residues. The CDR3 nucleotides are TGCGCCAGCAGCCCGGGGACAGGGTGGAACACTGAAGCTTTCTTT. As protein: CASSPGTGWNTEAFF.

This clonotype has a handful of counts. The gene calls are TRBV7-2 and TRBJ2-1; no clear D gene. V was cut by 1 base and J by 3 bases, with 7 bases left in between. The V gene's germline CDR1 is SGHTA and CDR2 FQGNSA. The CDR3 runs to 14 residues. CDR3 DNA sequence: TGTGCCAGCAGCTTAGATAACTTCTACAATGAGCAGTTCTTC. Translated, it gives CASSLDNFYNEQFF.

This chain uses TRBV6-6 with TRBJ2-7; TRBD1 matches at 7 bases. The CDR3 covers 15 residues. The ends lost 0 bases at V and 7 bases at J; junction bases unmatched: 9. Germline V gives CDR1 MNHNY, CDR2 SVGAGI (reference sequence). CDR3 DNA: TGTGCCAGCAGTTACTCACAGGGACAGCCAAGGGAGCAGTACGTC. Translation gives CASSYSQGQPREQYV.